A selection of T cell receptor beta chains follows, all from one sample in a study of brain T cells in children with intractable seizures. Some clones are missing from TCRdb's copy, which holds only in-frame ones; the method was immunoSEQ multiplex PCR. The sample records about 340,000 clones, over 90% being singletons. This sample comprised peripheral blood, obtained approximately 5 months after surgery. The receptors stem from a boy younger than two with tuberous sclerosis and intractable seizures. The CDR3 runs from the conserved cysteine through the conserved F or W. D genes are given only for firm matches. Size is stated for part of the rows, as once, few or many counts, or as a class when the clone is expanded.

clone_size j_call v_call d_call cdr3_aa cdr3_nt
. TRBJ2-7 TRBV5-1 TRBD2 CASSSGLAIYEQYF TGCGCCAGCAGCTCGGGACTAGCGATCTACGAGCAGTACTTC
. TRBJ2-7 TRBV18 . CASSPTSNEQYF TGTGCCAGCTCACCGACGTCCAACGAGCAGTACTTC
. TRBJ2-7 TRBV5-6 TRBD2 CASSSLAGPGEQYF TGTGCCAGCAGCTCCTTAGCGGGCCCGGGGGAGCAGTACTTC
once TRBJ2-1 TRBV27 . CASSLREIYNEQFF TGTGCCAGCAGTTTGCGGGAAATCTACAATGAGCAGTTCTTC
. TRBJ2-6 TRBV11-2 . CASSLRSSPSGANVLTF TGTGCCAGCAGCTTAAGGTCCTCGCCCTCTGGGGCCAACGTCCTGACTTTC
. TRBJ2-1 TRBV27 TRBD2 CATGTSSYNEQFF TGTGCCACCGGGACTAGCTCCTACAATGAGCAGTTCTTC
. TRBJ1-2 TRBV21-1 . CASTGRSYGYTF TGTGCCAGCACAGGAAGGTCGTATGGCTACACCTTC
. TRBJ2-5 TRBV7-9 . CASSGWRTVETQYF TGTGCCAGCAGCGGGTGGAGGACGGTTGAGACCCAGTACTTC
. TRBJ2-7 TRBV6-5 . CASSLGGYGGYEQYF TGTGCCAGCAGTCTAGGGGGTTACGGGGGATACGAGCAGTACTTC
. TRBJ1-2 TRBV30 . CAWSVNTFYGYTF TGTGCCTGGAGTGTCAACACATTCTATGGCTACACCTTC
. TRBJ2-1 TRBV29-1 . CSVEVLQGYYNEQFF TGCAGCGTTGAAGTGCTACAGGGATACTACAATGAGCAGTTCTTC
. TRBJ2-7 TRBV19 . CASSIGPAYEQYF TGTGCCAGTAGTATTGGGCCCGCCTACGAGCAGTACTTC